The 25 T cell receptor beta chains given below trace back to one sample, sequenced in a study of shared clonotypes between healthy human individuals. Assay used: immunoSEQ multiplex PCR; TCRdb lists only in-frame clones, some missing. The sample shows about 680,000 clones, about 90% of them seen only once. Naive CD8 cells lacked CD45RO and underwent positive selection for CCR7, leaving out terminally differentiated effector memory CD45RA+ cells. The sequenced material came from naive CD8+ T cells sorted from blood. These receptors came from a man under 40 in good health.

The chain joins TRBV29-1 to TRBJ2-2; D is perhaps TRBD2 (5 bases). This CDR3 comprises 15 residues. Per the germline V gene, CDR1 is SQVTM and CDR2 is ANQGSEA. Trimming took 3 bases from V and 1 from J, leaving 12 bases between them. The DNA of the CDR3 is TGCAGCGTTGAGGGATTGGAGGAGAACACCGGGGAGCTGTTTTTT. It translates to CSVEGLEENTGELFF.

The rearrangement links TRBV6-1 to TRBJ2-7; TRBD2 agrees at 12 bases. Germline V CDR1 and CDR2: MNHNS, SASEGT. The V segment lost 2 bases and the J segment 2 bases; nucleotides outside the gene matches: 4. The CDR3 is 16 amino acids. CDR3 bases: TGTGCCAGCAGTGAAAGGGCTAGCGGGAGGGCCTACGAGCAGTACTTC. Protein sequence: CASSERASGRAYEQYF.

The V call is TRBV27, the J call TRBJ2-7; 10 nucleotides line up with TRBD2. Germline V gives CDR1 MNHEY, CDR2 SMNVEV (reference sequence). CDR3 size: 15 residues. J gave up 2 bases and V 2 bases, and 3 bases lay outside the gene matches. The CDR3 is CASSLASGGTYEQYF. Here the CDR3 DNA reads TGTGCCAGCAGTTTAGCTAGCGGGGGTACCTACGAGCAGTACTTC.

This chain connects TRBV6-6 to TRBJ2-7; D uncertain. In germline, CDR1 is MNHNY, CDR2 SVGAGI (reference sequence). This CDR3 has 14 residues. V lost 5 bases and J lost 2, with 13 bases in between. The CDR3 sequence is CASSNGPGAYEQYF. Written as DNA, the CDR3 is TGTGCCAGCAGTAACGGCCCAGGCGCCTACGAGCAGTACTTC.

The chain is built from TRBV7-9 and TRBJ2-2, with D uncertain. Trimming pared 2 bases from V and 6 bases from J, leaving 19 bases between. Germline V gives CDR1 SEHNR, CDR2 FQNEAQ (reference sequence). The CDR3 loop spans 17 amino acids. The CDR3 loop reads CASSLRKVSSPSGELFF. In DNA form, the CDR3 reads TGTGCCAGCAGCTTAAGGAAGGTCTCCTCTCCTTCCGGGGAGCTGTTTTTT.

The chain joins TRBV5-4 to TRBJ1-2, with D possibly matching TRBD1 (5 bases). This CDR3 contains 16 residues. Trimming took off 2 bases at V and 3 bases at J, with 17 bases between the two ends. Germline CDR1 and CDR2: SGHNT and YYREEE (reference sequence). CDR3 protein: CASSFLYQGRDYGYTF. CDR3 in DNA: TGTGCCAGCAGCTTCCTCTATCAGGGAAGGGACTATGGCTACACCTTC.

J is TRBJ2-7 and V is TRBV4-1; 8 positions agree with TRBD2. J gave up 3 bases and V 0 bases, and 4 bases lay outside the gene matches. The germline V gene has CDR1 MGHRA and CDR2 YSYEKL. The CDR3 runs to 15 residues. In DNA, the CDR3 is TGCGCCAGCAGCCAAGAAGTAGCGGGGAGCTACGAGCAGTACTTC. It codes for CASSQEVAGSYEQYF.

V usage is TRBV9 and J usage is TRBJ2-1; the D is unclear. The CDR3 is 14 amino acids. V was clipped by 0 bases and J by 6 bases, with 10 bases between them. Germline assignment: CDR1 SGDLS and CDR2 YYNGEE. The CDR3 region has the DNA TGTGCCAGCAGCGTAGAAGATATCTTCAATGAGCAGTTCTTC. This encodes CASSVEDIFNEQFF.

This chain uses TRBV27 with TRBJ1-1; D call uncertain. The CDR3 covers 12 residues. Per germline, CDR1 MNHEY and CDR2 SMNVEV (reference sequence). Trimming shortened V by 4 bases and J by 4 bases, and 7 bases separated the two germline ends. In nucleotides, the CDR3 is TGTGCCAGCAGTTCAAGTGGCACTGAAGCTTTCTTT. It translates to CASSSSGTEAFF.

This chain connects TRBV27 to TRBJ2-5; TRBD2 aligns across 7 bases. CDR3 length equals 13 residues. CDR1 MNHEY and CDR2 SMNVEV come from the germline V gene (reference sequence). Unmatched junction bases numbered 3, after V lost 3 bases and J lost 5 bases. In DNA form, the CDR3 reads TGTGCCAGCAGTTTTCGGGGAGGGGAGACCCAGTACTTC. Its translation is CASSFRGGETQYF.

Of note for this clone: A much larger clone is a single base away; this may be a read error. The V gene is TRBV7-9, the J gene TRBJ2-3; 7 nucleotides match TRBD2. The length of the CDR3 is 15 residues. V was pared by 3 bases and J by 1 base, with 4 bases of the junction left unmatched. Germline V lookup: CDR1 SEHNR, CDR2 FQNEAQ (reference sequence). The CDR3 nucleotides are TGTGCCAGCAGCTTTGACAGCGGGGGCACAGATACGCAGTATTTT. Its protein is CASSFDSGGTDTQYF.

This clone appeared a few times. This chain links TRBV7-9 with TRBJ2-1; D may be TRBD2 (6 bases). The length of the CDR3 is 12 residues. The ends were cut back, 5 bases at V and 10 bases at J, with 12 bases in the middle. Germline values: CDR1 SEHNR, CDR2 FQNEAQ (reference sequence). The CDR3 DNA sequence: TGTGCCAGCAGCCCACTAGCCTTCGAGCAGTTCTTC. It codes for CASSPLAFEQFF.

V is TRBV6-1 and J is TRBJ1-2; D is uncertain. CDR3 length: 15 residues. With 5 bases removed from V and 3 bases from J, the gap between germline ends came to 16 bases. Germline lookup yields CDR1 MNHNS and CDR2 SASEGT. For the CDR3, the DNA is TGTGCCAGCAGTCATCCCGTTTCTGGATACTATGGCTACACCTTC. It specifies CASSHPVSGYYGYTF.

Only a few counts were recorded for this clone. The rearrangement uses TRBV2 and TRBJ1-5; D is uncertain. The CDR3 length is 14 residues. Trimming took off 6 bases at V and 0 bases at J, with 9 bases between the two ends. Looked up from germline, CDR1 is SNHLY and CDR2 is FYNNEI. DNA for the CDR3: TGTGCCAGCAGACTAACATATAGCAATCAGCCCCAGCATTTT. Translation: CASRLTYSNQPQHF.

The chain joins TRBV6-1 to TRBJ2-3, with D uncertain. The V and J ends lost 0 bases and 2 bases respectively, with 9 bases between them. This CDR3 spans 15 amino acids. Germline assignment: CDR1 MNHNS and CDR2 SASEGT. The CDR3 region has the DNA TGTGCCAGCAGTGAAGCAGGGCGTAACACAGATACGCAGTATTTT. It translates to CASSEAGRNTDTQYF.

The chain employs TRBV27 and TRBJ2-2; 14 nucleotides align to TRBD2. Unmatched junction bases numbered 9, after V lost 5 bases and J lost 4 bases. The CDR3 covers 18 residues. The V gene's germline CDR1 is MNHEY and CDR2 SMNVEV (reference sequence). CDR3 sequence (DNA): TGTGCCAGCAGTAGACTGACTAGCGGGAGGGCTCTCACCGGGGAGCTGTTTTTT. It encodes CASSRLTSGRALTGELFF.

This clone was detected once. The rearrangement links TRBV6-5 to TRBJ2-1; 16 bases map to TRBD2. The CDR3 length is 15 residues. Germline-derived CDR1 and CDR2 are MNHEY and SVGAGI. Germline trimming cut 10 bases from V and 6 bases from J; bases unmatched to any gene: 6. CDR3 sequence: CATQGLAGGTNEQFF. The CDR3 DNA reads TGTGCCACCCAGGGACTAGCGGGAGGGACCAATGAGCAGTTCTTC.

V is TRBV28 and J is TRBJ2-3; D remains ambiguous. The V gene lost 1 base and the J gene lost 6 bases, with 5 bases spanning the gap. Germline CDR1 is MDHEN and CDR2 is SYDVKM. CDR3 size: 12 residues. CDR3 coding DNA: TGTGCCAGCAGTTTATTCGCGGATACGCAGTATTTT. It is translated as CASSLFADTQYF.

This clone was seen just once. The chain carries TRBV9 and TRBJ2-1, with 9 bases matching TRBD2. The V segment lost 3 bases and the J segment 16 bases; nucleotides outside the gene matches: 8. Germline loops: CDR1 SGDLS, CDR2 YYNGEE. This CDR3 is 12 amino acids long. The CDR3 reads CASSGSLAGHFF. CDR3 nucleotides: TGTGCCAGCAGCGGCTCTCTAGCGGGACATTTCTTC.

This rearrangement joins TRBV7-9 to TRBJ1-2, with TRBD1 matching over 11 bases. The CDR3 length is 16 residues. The ends lost 4 bases at V and 5 bases at J; junction bases unmatched: 9. The V gene's germline CDR1 is SEHNR and CDR2 FQNEAQ (reference sequence). This CDR3 reads CASSWTGGGNSYGYTF. CDR3 coding DNA: TGTGCCAGCAGCTGGACAGGGGGCGGAAACTCGTATGGCTACACCTTC.

The V gene is TRBV7-9, the J gene TRBJ2-7; 11 positions match TRBD2. Trimming took 6 bases from V and 4 from J; bases not matched to a gene: 8. CDR1 is SEHNR, CDR2 FQNEAQ, per germline (reference sequence). The CDR3 runs 15 residues. CDR3 nucleotide sequence: TGTGCCAGCAGTTCAATAGCGGGAGGGCGGTACGAGCAGTACTTC. Encoded protein: CASSSIAGGRYEQYF.

The gene calls are TRBV7-8 and TRBJ1-2; TRBD1 aligns across 8 bases. The CDR3 consists of 14 residues. Germline V lookup: CDR1 SGHVS, CDR2 FQNEAQ. Germline trimming cut 5 bases from V and 4 bases from J; bases unmatched to any gene: 6. CDR3 sequence reads: CASSLTGAGYGYTF. DNA of the CDR3: TGTGCCAGCAGCCTGACAGGGGCAGGCTATGGCTACACCTTC.

This rearrangement joins TRBV14 to TRBJ1-2; D ambiguous. CDR1 is SGHDN and CDR2 is FVKESK in the germline V gene. The CDR3 runs 13 residues. Trimming removed 1 base at V and 9 bases at J, with 12 bases between. The CDR3 here is CASSQGGFLSYTF. For the CDR3, the DNA is TGTGCCAGCAGCCAAGGGGGATTTTTGAGCTACACCTTC. Filled out from reference TRBV14 and TRBJ1-2, the complete variable domain reads EAGVTQFPSHSVIEKGQTVTLRCDPISGHDNLYWYRRVMGKEIKFLLHFVKESKQDESGMPNNRFLAERTGGTYSTLKVQPAELEDSGVYFCASSQGGFLSYTFGSGTRLTVV.

The table lists this clone with a count of one. V gene TRBV15 combines with J gene TRBJ1-1; D remains unclear. V was clipped by 0 bases and J by 0 bases, with 8 bases between them. CDR1 is LNHNV, CDR2 YYDKDF, per germline (reference sequence). The CDR3 totals 15 residues. CDR3 in DNA: TGTGCCACCAGCAGAGATGGGCAGCTGAACACTGAAGCTTTCTTT. Residues: CATSRDGQLNTEAFF.

The rearrangement joins TRBV7-6 to TRBJ2-7; the D gene could be TRBD1 or TRBD2 (5 bases each). The CDR3 contains 14 residues. Germline CDR1 and CDR2: SGHVS and FNYEAQ. Between the trimmed V and J ends, which lost 4 bases and 2 bases, there was a span of 12 bases. In nucleotides, the CDR3 is TGTGCCAGCAGCTCAGGGACGCTTACCTACGAGCAGTACTTC. Residues: CASSSGTLTYEQYF.